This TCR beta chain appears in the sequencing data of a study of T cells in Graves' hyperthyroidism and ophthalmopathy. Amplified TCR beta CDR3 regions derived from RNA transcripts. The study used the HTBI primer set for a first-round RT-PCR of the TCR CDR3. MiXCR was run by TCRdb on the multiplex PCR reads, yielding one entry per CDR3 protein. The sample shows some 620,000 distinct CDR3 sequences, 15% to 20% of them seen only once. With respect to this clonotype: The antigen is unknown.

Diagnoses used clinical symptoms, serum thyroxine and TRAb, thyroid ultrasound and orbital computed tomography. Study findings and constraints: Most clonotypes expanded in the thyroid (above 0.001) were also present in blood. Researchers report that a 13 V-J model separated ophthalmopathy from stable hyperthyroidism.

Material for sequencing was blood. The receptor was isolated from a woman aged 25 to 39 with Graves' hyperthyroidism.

Here the CDR3 DNA reads TGTGCCAGCAGTTACGTTGGATGGCGGGAGGCTAGCACAGATACGCAGTATTTT. Encoded protein: CASSYVGWREASTDTQYF. The chain joins TRBV6-2 or TRBV6-3 to TRBJ2-3; 8 nucleotides agree with TRBD2. Per the germline V gene, CDR1 is MNHEY and CDR2 is SVGEGT. Germline trimming cut 2 bases from V and 0 bases from J; bases unmatched to any gene: 10. CDR3 size: 18 residues.